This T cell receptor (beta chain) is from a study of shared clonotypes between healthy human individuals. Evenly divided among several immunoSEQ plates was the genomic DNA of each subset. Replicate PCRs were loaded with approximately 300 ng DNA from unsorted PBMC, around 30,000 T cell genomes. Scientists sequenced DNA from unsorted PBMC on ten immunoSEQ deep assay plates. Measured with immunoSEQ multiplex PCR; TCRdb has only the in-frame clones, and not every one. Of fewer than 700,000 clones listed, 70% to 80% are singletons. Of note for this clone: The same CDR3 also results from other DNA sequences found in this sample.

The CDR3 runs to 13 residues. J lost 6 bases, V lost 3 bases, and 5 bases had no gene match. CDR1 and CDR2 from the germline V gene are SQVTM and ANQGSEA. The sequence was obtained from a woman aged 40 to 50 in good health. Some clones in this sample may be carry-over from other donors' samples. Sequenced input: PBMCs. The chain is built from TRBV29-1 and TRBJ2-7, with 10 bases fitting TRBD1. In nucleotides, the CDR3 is TGCAGCGTTGATGACAGGGGGCTCGGCGAGCAGTACTTC. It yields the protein CSVDDRGLGEQYF.